These T cell receptor beta chains were read from a single sample in a study of shared clonotypes between healthy human individuals. The table came from immunoSEQ multiplex PCR; TCRdb's copy has only in-frame clones and leaves some out. The sample holds millions of clones, 95% seen once. The sequenced material came from naive CD4+ T cells sorted from blood. Every receptor here comes from a man aged 18 to 29 in good health. Each CDR3 is given with its conserved first and last residue. D genes are given only for firm matches. Rows may omit the clone size; those that give it use once, few, many or a size class.

clone_size j_call v_call d_call cdr3_nt cdr3_aa
- TRBJ2-2 TRBV6-5 - TGTGCCAGCAGTTACTCAGGCCCCGGGGAGCTGTTTTTT CASSYSGPGELFF
- TRBJ1-2 TRBV6-5 - TGTGCCAGCAGTTACTCGATAGGCAGTAGCTATGGCTACACCTTC CASSYSIGSSYGYTF
few TRBJ1-1 TRBV7-9 - TGTGCCAGCAGCTTAGCTGGAGTGAACACTGAAGCTTTCTTT CASSLAGVNTEAFF
- TRBJ1-1 TRBV10-2 - TGCGCCAGCAGGTCCCCAGGGCGGGGTGAAGCTTTCTTT CASRSPGRGEAFF
few TRBJ1-6 TRBV11-2 - TGTGCCAGCAGCGTTACAGGCTCCTATAATTCACCCCTCCACTTT CASSVTGSYNSPLHF
- TRBJ2-4 TRBV18 - TGTGCCAGCTCACCCCAGGGAGACATTCAGTACTTC CASSPQGDIQYF
- TRBJ1-1 TRBV6-7 - TGTGCCAGCAGTTCGTTTCGGGGCACTGAAGCTTTCTTT CASSSFRGTEAFF
- TRBJ1-2 TRBV25-1 - TGTGCCAGCAGTGGGGCCCCCGGGACCGTTAACTATGGCTACACCTTC CASSGAPGTVNYGYTF
- TRBJ2-7 TRBV15 - TGTGCCACCAGCAGAGATAATCTGGGCTACGAGCAGTACTTC CATSRDNLGYEQYF
- TRBJ2-2 TRBV5-1 - TGCGCCAGCAGCGCAGAACAGGGGAACACCGGGGAGCTGTTTTTT CASSAEQGNTGELFF
- TRBJ1-4 TRBV7-9 TRBD1 TGTGCCAGCAGTCCAACGGGACAGCATGTAGGGAAACTGTTTTTT CASSPTGQHVGKLFF
- TRBJ1-4 TRBV11-3 - TGTGCCAGCAGCTCACAGGGTTTCACCACTAATGAAAAACTGTTTTTT CASSSQGFTTNEKLFF
- TRBJ1-2 TRBV20-1 - TGCAGTGCCGTTACGGGGTATGGCTACACCTTC CSAVTGYGYTF
- TRBJ1-1 TRBV18 - TGTGCCAGCTCACCACAATCGGGGGCATTTAACACTGAAGCTTTCTTT CASSPQSGAFNTEAFF
- TRBJ1-6 TRBV27 - TGTGCCAGCAGTTTCGAGGGCCGCAATTCACCCCTCCACTTT CASSFEGRNSPLHF
- TRBJ2-3 TRBV9 TRBD2 TGTGCCAGCAGCGTGGGACTAGCAACAGATACGCAGTATTTT CASSVGLATDTQYF
- TRBJ2-1 TRBV11-2 - TGTGCCAGCACCATGTTTGGGTACAATGAGCAGTTCTTC CASTMFGYNEQFF
- TRBJ1-1 TRBV14 - TGTGCCAGCAGCCAAGCGGGGAGCAATGAAGCTTTCTTT CASSQAGSNEAFF
- TRBJ1-5 TRBV2 - TGTGCCAGCAGCAAAACAGGGAATAGCAATCAGCCCCAGCATTTT CASSKTGNSNQPQHF
- TRBJ1-4 TRBV4-1 TRBD1 TGCGCCAGCAGCCAAGACAGGGACAGGGGTAATGAAAAACTGTTTTTT CASSQDRDRGNEKLFF
- TRBJ2-7 TRBV6-6 - TGTGCCAGCATATCCGGGAGCGAGCAGTACTTC CASISGSEQYF
- TRBJ2-1 TRBV6-5 TRBD1 TGTGCCAGCAGGACAGGGAGATACAATGAGCAGTTCTTC CASRTGRYNEQFF
- TRBJ1-4 TRBV7-9 - TGTGCCAGCAGCCGACAGGAGACAACTAATGAAAAACTGTTTTTT CASSRQETTNEKLFF
- TRBJ2-5 TRBV5-1 TRBD1 TGCGCCAGCAGGATACTTGACAGGGAAGAGACCCAGTACTTC CASRILDREETQYF
once TRBJ2-5 TRBV11-2 - TGTGCCAGCAGCCCCCGACAGGTTGTGGTTCAAGAGACCCAGTACTTC CASSPRQVVVQETQYF
- TRBJ1-2 TRBV28 - TGTGCCAGCAGTTTCGGGGGCGTATATGGCTACACCTTC CASSFGGVYGYTF